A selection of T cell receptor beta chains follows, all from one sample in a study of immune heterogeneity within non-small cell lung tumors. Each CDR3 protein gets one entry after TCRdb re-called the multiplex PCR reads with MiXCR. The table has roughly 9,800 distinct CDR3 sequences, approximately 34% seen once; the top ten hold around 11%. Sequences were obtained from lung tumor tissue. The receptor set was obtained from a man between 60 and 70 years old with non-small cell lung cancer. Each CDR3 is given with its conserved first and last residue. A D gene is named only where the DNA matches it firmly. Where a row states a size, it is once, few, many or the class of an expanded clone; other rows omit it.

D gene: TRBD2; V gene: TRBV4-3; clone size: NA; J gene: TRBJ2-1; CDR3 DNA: TGCGCCAGCAGCCGGACTAGCGGGGGGTACAATGAGCAGTTCTTC; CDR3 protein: CASSRTSGGYNEQFF
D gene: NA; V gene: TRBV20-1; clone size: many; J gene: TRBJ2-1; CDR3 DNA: TGCAGCCATCGTTGGAAAAATGAGCAGTTCTTC; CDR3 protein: CSHRWKNEQFF
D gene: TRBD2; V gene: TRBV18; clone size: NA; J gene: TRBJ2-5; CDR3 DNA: TGTGCCAGCTCCCCCAGGACTAGCGGGGGTGTGGAGACCCAGTACTTC; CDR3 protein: CASSPRTSGGVETQYF
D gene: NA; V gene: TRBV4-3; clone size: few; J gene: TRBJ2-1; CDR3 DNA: TGCGCCAGCAGCCCAAACGGGGCCTCCTACAATGAGCAGTTCTTC; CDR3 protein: CASSPNGASYNEQFF
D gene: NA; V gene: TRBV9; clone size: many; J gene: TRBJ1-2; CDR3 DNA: TGTGCCAGCAGCCCACACCCCGACAGCCCCCTTAGTGGTGGCTACACCTTC; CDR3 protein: CASSPHPDSPLSGGYTF
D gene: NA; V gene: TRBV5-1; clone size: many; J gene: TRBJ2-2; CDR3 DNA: TGCGCCAGCAGGGCAAAACTAGCGACAGGCACCGGGGAGCTGTTTTTT; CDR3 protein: CASRAKLATGTGELFF
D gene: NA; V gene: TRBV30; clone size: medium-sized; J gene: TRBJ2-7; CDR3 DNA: TGTGCCTGGAGTGATGGGGTATCCTACGAGCAGTACTTC; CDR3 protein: CAWSDGVSYEQYF
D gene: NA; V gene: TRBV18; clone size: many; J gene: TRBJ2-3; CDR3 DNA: TGTGCCAGCTCACCCCAGGTGGACCTCACAGATACGCAGTATTTT; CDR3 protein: CASSPQVDLTDTQYF
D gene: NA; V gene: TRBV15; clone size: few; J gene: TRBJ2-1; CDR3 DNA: TGTGCCACCAGCAGCGTTTACAATGAGCAGTTCTTC; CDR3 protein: CATSSVYNEQFF
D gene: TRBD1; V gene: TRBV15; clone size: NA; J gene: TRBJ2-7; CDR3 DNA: TGTGCCACCAGCAGAGTAGTAGGGACAGGGATGGGAGAGCAGTACTTC; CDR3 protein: CATSRVVGTGMGEQYF
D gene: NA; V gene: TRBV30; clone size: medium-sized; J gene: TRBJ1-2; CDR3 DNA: TGTGCCTGGAGTGGATCCAAAGGGGTCCCAGGTGGCTACACCTTC; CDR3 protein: CAWSGSKGVPGGYTF
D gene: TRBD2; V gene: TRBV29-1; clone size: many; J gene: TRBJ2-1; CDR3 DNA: TGCAGCGTTGAGTCATTGACTAGCGGGGGGGGGCGGATTGAGCAGTTCTTC; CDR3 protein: CSVESLTSGGGRIEQFF
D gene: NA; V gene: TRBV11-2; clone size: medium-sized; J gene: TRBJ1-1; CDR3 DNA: TGTGCCAGCAGCTTAGGGGAGGGACGGACTGAAGCTTTCTTT; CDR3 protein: CASSLGEGRTEAFF
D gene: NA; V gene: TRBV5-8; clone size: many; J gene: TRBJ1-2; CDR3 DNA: TGTGCCAGCAGCTTGTTTAGGGAAATCTTTAACTATGGCTACACCTTC; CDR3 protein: CASSLFREIFNYGYTF
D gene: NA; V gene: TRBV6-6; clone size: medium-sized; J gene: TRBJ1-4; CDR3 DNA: TGTGCCAGCAGTTACCTAGGGGCAGACAAACCAACTAATGAAAAACTGTTTTTT; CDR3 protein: CASSYLGADKPTNEKLFF
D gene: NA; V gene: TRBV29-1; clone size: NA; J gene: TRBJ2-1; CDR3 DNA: TGCAGCGTTGCCCCCGGCAGCTCCTACAATGAGCAGTTCTTC; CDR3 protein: CSVAPGSSYNEQFF
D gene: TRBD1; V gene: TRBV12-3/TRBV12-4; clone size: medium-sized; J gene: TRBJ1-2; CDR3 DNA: TGTGCCAGCAGTCCCCAGGGACAGGGGAACTATGGCTACACCTTC; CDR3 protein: CASSPQGQGNYGYTF
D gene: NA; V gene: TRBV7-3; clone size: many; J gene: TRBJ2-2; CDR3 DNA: TGTGCCAGCAGCTCCCCTCCCGGGGAGCTGTTTTTT; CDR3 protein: CASSSPPGELFF
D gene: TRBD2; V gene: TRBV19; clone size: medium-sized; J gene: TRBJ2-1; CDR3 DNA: TGTGCCAGTAGACCCCTAGCGGGAGGAAGCAATGAGCAGTTCTTC; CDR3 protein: CASRPLAGGSNEQFF
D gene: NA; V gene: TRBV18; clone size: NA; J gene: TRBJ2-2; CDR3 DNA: TGTGCCAGCTCACCAAAATCCACCGGGGAGCTGTTTTTT; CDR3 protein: CASSPKSTGELFF
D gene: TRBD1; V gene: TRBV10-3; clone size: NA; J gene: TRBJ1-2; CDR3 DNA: TGTGCCATCAGTGAGTCCGGGACAGGGAAAGGTGGCTACACCTTC; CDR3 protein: CAISESGTGKGGYTF
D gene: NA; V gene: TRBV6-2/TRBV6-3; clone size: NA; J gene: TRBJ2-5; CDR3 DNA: TGTGCCTGCGCCCAGCAAGAGACCCAGTACTTC; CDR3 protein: CACAQQETQYF
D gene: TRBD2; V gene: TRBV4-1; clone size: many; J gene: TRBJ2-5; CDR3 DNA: TGCGCCAGCAGCCAACGTAGCGGGAGAAGCCAAGAGACCCAGTACTTC; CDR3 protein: CASSQRSGRSQETQYF
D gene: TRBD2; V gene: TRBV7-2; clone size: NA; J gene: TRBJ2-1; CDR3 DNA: TGTGCCAGCAGCCGCTCGGGACTAGCAGGCAATGAGCAGTTCTTC; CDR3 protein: CASSRSGLAGNEQFF
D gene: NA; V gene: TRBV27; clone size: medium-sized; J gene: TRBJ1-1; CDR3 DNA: TGTGCCAGCAGTCACGCCTGGGACACTGAAGCTTTCTTT; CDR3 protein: CASSHAWDTEAFF
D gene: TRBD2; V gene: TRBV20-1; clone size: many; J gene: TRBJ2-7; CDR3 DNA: TGCAGTGCTAGAGATTCCCTACTAGCGGCGGGAGACGAGCAGTACTTC; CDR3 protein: CSARDSLLAAGDEQYF
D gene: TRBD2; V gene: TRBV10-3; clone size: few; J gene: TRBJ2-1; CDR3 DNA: TGTGCCATCAGGGACAACAAAGCGGGAGGGCCGGACAATGAGCAGTTCTTC; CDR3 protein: CAIRDNKAGGPDNEQFF
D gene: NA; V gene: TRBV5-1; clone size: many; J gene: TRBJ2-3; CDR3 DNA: TGCGCCAGCAGCTTGGGTGACGACACAGATACGCAGTATTTT; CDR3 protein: CASSLGDDTDTQYF
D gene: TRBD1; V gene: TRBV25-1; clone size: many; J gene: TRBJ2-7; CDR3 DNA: TGTGCCAGCAGTGAATGGGACAGGGGCGAGCAGTACTTC; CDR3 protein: CASSEWDRGEQYF
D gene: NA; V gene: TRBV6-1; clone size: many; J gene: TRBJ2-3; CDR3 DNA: TGTGCCAGCAGTATTCTAACGACGGCAGATACGCAGTATTTT; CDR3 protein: CASSILTTADTQYF
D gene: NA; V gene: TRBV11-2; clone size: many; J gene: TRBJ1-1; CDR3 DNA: TGTGCCAGCAGCTCGGGACAGAACACTGAAGCTTTCTTT; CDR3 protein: CASSSGQNTEAFF
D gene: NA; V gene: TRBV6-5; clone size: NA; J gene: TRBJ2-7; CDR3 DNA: TGTGCCAGCAGTTACTCGGGTGGCGGGGCGGATTTCTACGAGCAGTACTTC; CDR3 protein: CASSYSGGGADFYEQYF
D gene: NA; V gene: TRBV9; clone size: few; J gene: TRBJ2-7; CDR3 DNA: TGTGCCAGCAGCGCATCGGAGCAGTACTTC; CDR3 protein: CASSASEQYF
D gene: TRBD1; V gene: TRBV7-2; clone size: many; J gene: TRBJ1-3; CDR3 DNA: TGTGCCAGCAGCCCTCCGGGACAGGGCTCTGGAAACACCATATATTTT; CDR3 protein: CASSPPGQGSGNTIYF
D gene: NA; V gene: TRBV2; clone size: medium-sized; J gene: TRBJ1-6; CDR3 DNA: TGTGCCAGCAGTCTACGACAGAACTATAATTCACCCCTCCACTTT; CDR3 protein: CASSLRQNYNSPLHF
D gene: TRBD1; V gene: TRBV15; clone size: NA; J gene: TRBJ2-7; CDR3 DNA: TGTGCCACCAGCAGAGATCCGAACCGACAGGGGATGCCCTACGAGCAGTACTTC; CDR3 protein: CATSRDPNRQGMPYEQYF
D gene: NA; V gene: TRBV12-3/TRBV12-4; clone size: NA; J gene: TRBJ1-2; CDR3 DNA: TGTGCCAGCAGTTTCCACAGGAGCAACTATGGCTACACCTTC; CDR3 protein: CASSFHRSNYGYTF
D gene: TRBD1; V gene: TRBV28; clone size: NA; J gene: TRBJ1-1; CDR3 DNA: TGTGCCAGCAGTCCTCGGACAGGGTGGGACACTGAAGCTTTCTTT; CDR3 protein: CASSPRTGWDTEAFF
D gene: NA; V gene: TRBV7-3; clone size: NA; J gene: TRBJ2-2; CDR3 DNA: TGTGCCAGCAGCTTATGGGCAGTCGCGGGTGGGGACACCGGGGAGCTGTTTTTT; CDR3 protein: CASSLWAVAGGDTGELFF
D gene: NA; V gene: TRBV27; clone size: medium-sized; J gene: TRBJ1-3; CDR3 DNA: TGTGCCAGCAGTTTGAGTTTCTCCTCTGGAAACACCATATATTTT; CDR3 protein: CASSLSFSSGNTIYF
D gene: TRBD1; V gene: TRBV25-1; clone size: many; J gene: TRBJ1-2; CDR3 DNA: TGTGCCAGCAGTTCTATCACCCAGACAGGGGGTGGCTACACCTTC; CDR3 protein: CASSSITQTGGGYTF
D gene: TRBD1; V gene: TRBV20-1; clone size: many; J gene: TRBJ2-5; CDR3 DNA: TGCAGCCCGATTCGACAGGGAGTGGAGACCCAGTACTTC; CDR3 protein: CSPIRQGVETQYF